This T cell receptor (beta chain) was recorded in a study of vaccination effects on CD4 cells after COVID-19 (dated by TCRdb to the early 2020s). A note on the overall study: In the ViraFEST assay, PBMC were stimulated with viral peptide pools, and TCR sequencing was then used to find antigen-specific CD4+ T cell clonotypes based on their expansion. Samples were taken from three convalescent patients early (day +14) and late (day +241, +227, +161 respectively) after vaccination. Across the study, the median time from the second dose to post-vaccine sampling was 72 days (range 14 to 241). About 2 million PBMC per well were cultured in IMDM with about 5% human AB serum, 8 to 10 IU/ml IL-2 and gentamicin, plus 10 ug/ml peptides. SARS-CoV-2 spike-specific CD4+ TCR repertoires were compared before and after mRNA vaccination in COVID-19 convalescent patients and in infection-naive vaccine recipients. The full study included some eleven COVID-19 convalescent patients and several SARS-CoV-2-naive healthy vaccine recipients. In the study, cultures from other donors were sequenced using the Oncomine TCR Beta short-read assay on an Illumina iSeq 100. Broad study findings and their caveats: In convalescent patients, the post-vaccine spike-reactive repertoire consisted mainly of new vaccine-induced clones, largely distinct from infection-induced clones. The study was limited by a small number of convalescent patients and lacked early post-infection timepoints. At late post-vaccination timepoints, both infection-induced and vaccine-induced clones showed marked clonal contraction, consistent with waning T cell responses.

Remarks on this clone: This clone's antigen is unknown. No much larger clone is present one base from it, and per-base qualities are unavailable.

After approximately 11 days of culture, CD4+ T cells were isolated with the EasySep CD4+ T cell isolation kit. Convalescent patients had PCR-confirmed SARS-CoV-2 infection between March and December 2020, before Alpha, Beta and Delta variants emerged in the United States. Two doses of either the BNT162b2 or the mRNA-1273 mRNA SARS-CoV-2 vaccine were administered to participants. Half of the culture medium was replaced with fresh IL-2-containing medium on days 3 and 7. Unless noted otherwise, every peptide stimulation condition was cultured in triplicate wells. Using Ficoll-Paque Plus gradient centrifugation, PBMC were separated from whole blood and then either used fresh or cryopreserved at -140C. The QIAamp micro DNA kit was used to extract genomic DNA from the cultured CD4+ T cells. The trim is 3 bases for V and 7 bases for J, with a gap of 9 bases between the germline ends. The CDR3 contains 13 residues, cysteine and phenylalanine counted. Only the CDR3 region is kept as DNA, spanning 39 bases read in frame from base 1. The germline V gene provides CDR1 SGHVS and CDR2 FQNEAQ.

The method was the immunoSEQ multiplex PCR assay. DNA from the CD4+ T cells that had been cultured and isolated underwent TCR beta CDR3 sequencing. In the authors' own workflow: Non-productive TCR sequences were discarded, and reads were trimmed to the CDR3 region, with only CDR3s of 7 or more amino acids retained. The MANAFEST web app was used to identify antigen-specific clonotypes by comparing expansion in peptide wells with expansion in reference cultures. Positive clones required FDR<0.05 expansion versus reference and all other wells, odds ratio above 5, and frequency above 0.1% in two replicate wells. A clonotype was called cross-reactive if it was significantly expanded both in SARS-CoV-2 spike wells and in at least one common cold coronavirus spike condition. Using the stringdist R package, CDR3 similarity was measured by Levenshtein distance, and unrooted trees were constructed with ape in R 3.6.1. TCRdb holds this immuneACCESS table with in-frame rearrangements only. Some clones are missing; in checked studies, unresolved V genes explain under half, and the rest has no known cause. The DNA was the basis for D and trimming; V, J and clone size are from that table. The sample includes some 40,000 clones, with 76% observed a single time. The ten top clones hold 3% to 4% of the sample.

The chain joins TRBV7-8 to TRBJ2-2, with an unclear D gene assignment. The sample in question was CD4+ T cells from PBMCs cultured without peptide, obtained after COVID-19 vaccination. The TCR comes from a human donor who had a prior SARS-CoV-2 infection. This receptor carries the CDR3 CASSFNVIGELFF. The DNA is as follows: TGTGCCAGCAGCTTTAACGTTATCGGGGAGCTGTTTTTT.